This T cell receptor (beta chain) was found in a study of cytomegalovirus exposure and HLA in healthy donors. The primer mix had 60 Vbeta and 13 Jbeta primers. Sequencing used immunoSEQ multiplex PCR; TCRdb keeps in-frame clones, though not all of them. This repertoire shows 65,000 to 95,000 clones, over 75% found once; its top ten account for around 2.5%. The CDR3 contains 14 residues. Trimming cost V 3 bases and J 3 bases; bases outside gene matches: 4. Looked up from germline, CDR1 is KGHSH and CDR2 is LQKENI. Sequenced sample: PBMCs. The sequence was collected from a male donor in good health and CMV-seropositive. The chain combines TRBV18 with TRBJ2-7, with 8 nucleotides matching TRBD2. The CDR3 is CASSPLAGRYEQYF. The CDR3 DNA sequence: TGTGCCAGCTCACCTCTAGCGGGCCGCTACGAGCAGTACTTC.